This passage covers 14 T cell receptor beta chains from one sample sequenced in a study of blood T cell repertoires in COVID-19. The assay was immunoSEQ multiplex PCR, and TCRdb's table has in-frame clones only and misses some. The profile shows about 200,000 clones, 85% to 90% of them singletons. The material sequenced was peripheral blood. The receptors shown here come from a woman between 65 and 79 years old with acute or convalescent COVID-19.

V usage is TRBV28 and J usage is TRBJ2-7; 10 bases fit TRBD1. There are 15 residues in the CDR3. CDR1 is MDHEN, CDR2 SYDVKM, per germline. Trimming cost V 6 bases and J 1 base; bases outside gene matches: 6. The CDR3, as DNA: TGTGCCAGCAGGTCCGGGACAGGGGAATCCTACGAGCAGTACTTC. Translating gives CASRSGTGESYEQYF. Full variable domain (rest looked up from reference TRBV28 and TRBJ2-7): DVKVTQSSRYLVKRTGEKVFLECVQDMDHENMFWYRQDPGLGLRLIYFSYDVKMKEKGDIPEGYSVSREKKERFSLILESASTNQTSMYLCASRSGTGESYEQYFGPGTRLTVT.

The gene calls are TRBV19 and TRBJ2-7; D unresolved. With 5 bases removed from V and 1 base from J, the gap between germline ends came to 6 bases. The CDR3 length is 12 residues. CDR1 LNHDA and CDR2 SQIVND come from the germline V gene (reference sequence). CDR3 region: CASSHQSYEQYF. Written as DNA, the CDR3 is TGTGCCAGTAGTCACCAGTCCTACGAGCAGTACTTC.

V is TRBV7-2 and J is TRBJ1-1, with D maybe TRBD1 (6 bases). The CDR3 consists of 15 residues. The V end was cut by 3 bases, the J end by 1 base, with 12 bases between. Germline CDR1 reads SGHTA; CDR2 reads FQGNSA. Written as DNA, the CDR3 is TGTGCCAGCAGCTTCAATCAGGGGCGGAACACTGAAGCTTTCTTT. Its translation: CASSFNQGRNTEAFF.

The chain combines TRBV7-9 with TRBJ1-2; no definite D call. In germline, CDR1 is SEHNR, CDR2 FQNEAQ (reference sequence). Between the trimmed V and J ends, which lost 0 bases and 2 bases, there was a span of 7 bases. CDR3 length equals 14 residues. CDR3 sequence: CASSLAPVNYGYTF. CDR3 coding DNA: TGTGCCAGCAGCTTAGCCCCAGTGAACTATGGCTACACCTTC.

This CDR3 reads CSAPDGGSKFF. The CDR3 DNA sequence: TGCAGTGCTCCCGACGGGGGTTCGAAGTTCTTC. The rearrangement links TRBV20-1 to TRBJ2-1; a weak D match, TRBD2 (6 bases). Germline V gene data show CDR1 as DFQATT and CDR2 as SNEGSKA (reference sequence). V was clipped by 5 bases and J by 14 bases, with 16 bases between them. This CDR3 spans 11 amino acids.

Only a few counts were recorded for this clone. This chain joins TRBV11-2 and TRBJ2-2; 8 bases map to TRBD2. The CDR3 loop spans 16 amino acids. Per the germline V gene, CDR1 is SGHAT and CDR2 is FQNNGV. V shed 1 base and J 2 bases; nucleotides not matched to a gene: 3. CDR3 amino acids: CASSLGAGANTGELFF. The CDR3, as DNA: TGTGCCAGCAGCTTAGGAGCGGGGGCTAACACCGGGGAGCTGTTTTTT.

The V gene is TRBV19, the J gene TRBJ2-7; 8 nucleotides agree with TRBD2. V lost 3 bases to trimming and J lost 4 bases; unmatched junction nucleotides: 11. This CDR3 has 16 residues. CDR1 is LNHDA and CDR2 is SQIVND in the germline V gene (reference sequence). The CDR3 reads CASSILRSGRAYEQYF. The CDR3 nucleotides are TGTGCCAGTAGTATTCTAAGGAGCGGGAGAGCGTACGAGCAGTACTTC.

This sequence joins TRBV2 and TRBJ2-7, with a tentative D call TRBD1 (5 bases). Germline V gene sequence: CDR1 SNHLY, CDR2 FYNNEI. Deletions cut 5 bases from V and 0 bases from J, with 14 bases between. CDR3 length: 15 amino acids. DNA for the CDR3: TGTGCCAGCAGTCCCAGTAACAGGTTCTCCTACGAGCAGTACTTC. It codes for CASSPSNRFSYEQYF. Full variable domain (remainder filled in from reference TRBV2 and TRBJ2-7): EPEVTQTPSHQVTQMGQEVILRCVPISNHLYFYWYRQILGQKVEFLVSFYNNEISEKSEIFDDQFSVERPDGSNFTLKIRSTKLEDSAMYFCASSPSNRFSYEQYFGPGTRLTVT.

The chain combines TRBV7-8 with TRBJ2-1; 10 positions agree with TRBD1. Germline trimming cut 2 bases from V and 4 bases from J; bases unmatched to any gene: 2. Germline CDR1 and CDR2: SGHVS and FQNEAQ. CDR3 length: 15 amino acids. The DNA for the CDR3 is TGTGCCAGCAGCTTAACGGGACAGGGGTACAATGAGCAGTTCTTC. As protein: CASSLTGQGYNEQFF.

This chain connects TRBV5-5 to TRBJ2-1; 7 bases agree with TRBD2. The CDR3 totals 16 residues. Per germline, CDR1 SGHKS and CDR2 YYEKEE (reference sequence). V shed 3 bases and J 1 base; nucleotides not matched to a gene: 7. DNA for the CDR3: TGTGCCAGCAGCTCAATAGCGGGCCCTTCCTACAATGAGCAGTTCTTC. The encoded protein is CASSSIAGPSYNEQFF.

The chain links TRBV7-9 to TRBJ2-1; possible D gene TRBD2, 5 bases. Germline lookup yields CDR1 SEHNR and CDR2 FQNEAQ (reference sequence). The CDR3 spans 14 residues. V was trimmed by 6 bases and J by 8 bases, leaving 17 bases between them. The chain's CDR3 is CASSIAGGIHEQFF. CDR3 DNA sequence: TGTGCCAGCAGTATTGCTGGAGGAATCCATGAGCAGTTCTTC.

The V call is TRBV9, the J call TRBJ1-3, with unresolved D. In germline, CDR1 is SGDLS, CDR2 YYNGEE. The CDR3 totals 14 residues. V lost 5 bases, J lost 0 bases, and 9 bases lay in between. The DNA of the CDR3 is TGTGCCAGCAGTTTACTTAGCTCTGGAAACACCATATATTTT. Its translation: CASSLLSSGNTIYF.

CDR3 sequence: CASSFGGGYGYTF. The CDR3 DNA follows: TGTGCCAGCAGTTTCGGTGGCGGCTATGGCTACACCTTC. The chain has TRBV6-5 and TRBJ1-2; D gene unclear. CDR3 length: 13 amino acids. From germline, CDR1 is MNHEY and CDR2 SVGAGI. V was trimmed by 4 bases and J by 4 bases, leaving 10 bases between them.

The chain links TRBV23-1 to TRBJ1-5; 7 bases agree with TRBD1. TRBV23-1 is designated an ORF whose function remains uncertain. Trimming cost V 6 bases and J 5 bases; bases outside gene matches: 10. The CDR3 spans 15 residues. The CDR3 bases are TGCGCCAGCAGACCGACAGGGAGCGGAGATCAGCCCCAGCATTTT. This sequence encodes CASRPTGSGDQPQHF.